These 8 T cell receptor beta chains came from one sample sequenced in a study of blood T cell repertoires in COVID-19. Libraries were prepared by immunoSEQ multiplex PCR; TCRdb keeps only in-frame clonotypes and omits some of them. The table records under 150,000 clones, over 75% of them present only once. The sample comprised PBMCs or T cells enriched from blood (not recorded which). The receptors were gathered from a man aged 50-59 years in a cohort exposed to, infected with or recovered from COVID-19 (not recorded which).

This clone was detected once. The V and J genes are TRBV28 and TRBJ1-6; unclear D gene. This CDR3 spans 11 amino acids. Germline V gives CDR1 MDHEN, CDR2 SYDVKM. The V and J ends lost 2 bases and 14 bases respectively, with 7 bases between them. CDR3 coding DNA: TGTGCCAGCAGTTTAGAGGGATCCCTCCACTTT. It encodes CASSLEGSLHF.

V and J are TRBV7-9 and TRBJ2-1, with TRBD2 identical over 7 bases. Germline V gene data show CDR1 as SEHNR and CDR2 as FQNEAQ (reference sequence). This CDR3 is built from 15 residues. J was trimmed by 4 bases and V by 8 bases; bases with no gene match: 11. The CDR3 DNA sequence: TGTGCCAGCCTTTTTCCTAGCGGAGCTTACAATGAGCAGTTCTTC. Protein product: CASLFPSGAYNEQFF.

This chain's CDR3 is CASLLGETQYF. The CDR3 DNA follows: TGTGCCAGTCTCCTAGGAGAGACCCAGTACTTC. This chain links TRBV27 with TRBJ2-5; D is undetermined. Germline V gene lookup returns CDR1 MNHEY and CDR2 SMNVEV (reference sequence). The V and J ends lost 9 bases and 4 bases respectively, with 9 bases between them. The CDR3 runs to 11 residues.

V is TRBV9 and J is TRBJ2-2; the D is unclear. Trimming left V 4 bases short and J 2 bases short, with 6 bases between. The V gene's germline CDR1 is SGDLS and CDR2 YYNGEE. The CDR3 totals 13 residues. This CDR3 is CASSNTNTGELFF. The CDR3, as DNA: TGTGCCAGCAGCAATACAAACACCGGGGAGCTGTTTTTT.

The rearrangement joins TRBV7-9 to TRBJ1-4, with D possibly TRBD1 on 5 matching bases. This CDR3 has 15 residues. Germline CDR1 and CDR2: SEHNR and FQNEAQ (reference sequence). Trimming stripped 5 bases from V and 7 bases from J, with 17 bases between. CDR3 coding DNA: TGTGCCAGCAGCGAAGTGCGGGGGGTCGGTGAAAAACTGTTTTTT. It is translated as CASSEVRGVGEKLFF.

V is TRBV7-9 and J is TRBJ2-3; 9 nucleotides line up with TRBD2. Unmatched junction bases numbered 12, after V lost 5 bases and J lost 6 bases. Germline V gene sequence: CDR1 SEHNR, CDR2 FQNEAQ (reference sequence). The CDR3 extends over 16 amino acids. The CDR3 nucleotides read TGTGCCAGCAGCCTCTCCGGGAGCGGGGGGCCGGATACGCAGTATTTT. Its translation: CASSLSGSGGPDTQYF.

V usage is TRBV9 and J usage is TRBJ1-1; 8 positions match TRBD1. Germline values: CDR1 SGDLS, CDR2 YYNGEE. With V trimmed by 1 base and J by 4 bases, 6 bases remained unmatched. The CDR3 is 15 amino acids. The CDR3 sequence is CASSVQGAQGTEAFF. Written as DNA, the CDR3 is TGTGCCAGCAGCGTACAGGGGGCGCAGGGCACTGAAGCTTTCTTT.

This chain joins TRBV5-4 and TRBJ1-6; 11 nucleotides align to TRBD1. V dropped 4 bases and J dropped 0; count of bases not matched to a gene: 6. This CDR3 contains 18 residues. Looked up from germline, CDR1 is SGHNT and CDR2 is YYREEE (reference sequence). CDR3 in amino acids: CASSPTGTGGSYNSPLHF. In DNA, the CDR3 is TGTGCCAGCAGCCCGACCGGGACAGGGGGCTCCTATAATTCACCCCTCCACTTT.